What follows are 9 T cell receptor beta chains derived from one specimen sequenced in a study of Ad26.COV2.S vaccination and SARS-CoV-2 variants. Treatment denoted: some 20 received Ad26.COV2.S at low or high dose, single or two shots; about 5 received placebo; per-sample allocation not given. Day 63 after the first injection of vaccine or placebo was the sampling time. The assay was immunoSEQ multiplex PCR, and TCRdb's table has in-frame clones only and misses some. Counted here are roughly 350,000 clones, 75% to 90% occurring once; the ten biggest clones make up approximately 12%. Source: peripheral blood, taken in a trial of Ad26.COV2.S vaccine versus placebo. Receptors originate from a person aged 18-60 years who received the Ad26.COV2.S COVID-19 vaccine or a placebo.

The chain joins TRBV7-9 to TRBJ2-7; D may be TRBD2 (6 bases). CDR3 length: 13 amino acids. Trimming left V 5 bases short and J 3 bases short, with 11 bases between. In germline, CDR1 is SEHNR, CDR2 FQNEAQ (reference sequence). The CDR3: CASSQPGSYEQYF. The CDR3 DNA reads TGTGCCAGCAGCCAACCCGGGAGCTACGAGCAGTACTTC.

Only one count was recorded for this clone. V gene TRBV6-2 or TRBV6-3 combines with J gene TRBJ2-5; no firm D call. This CDR3 is built from 12 residues. Germline-derived CDR1 and CDR2 are MNHEY and SVGEGT. The V end was cut by 3 bases, the J end by 3 bases, with 5 bases between. CDR3 nucleotide sequence: TGTGCCAGCAGTTATGCAGAAGAGACCCAGTACTTC. Residues: CASSYAEETQYF.

The sample holds one count of this clone. The V gene is TRBV5-1, the J gene TRBJ2-1; D possibly matches TRBD1 or TRBD2 (5 bases each). CDR3 length equals 13 residues. Germline CDR1 is SGHRS and CDR2 is YFSETQ. V shed 0 bases and J shed 8 bases, with 9 bases lying between them. This CDR3 reads CASSLDLGDEQFF. The CDR3 DNA sequence: TGCGCCAGCAGCTTGGATCTGGGGGATGAGCAGTTCTTC.

The V and J genes are TRBV6-2 or TRBV6-3 and TRBJ2-3; D is undetermined. This CDR3 contains 15 residues. The V end was cut by 5 bases, the J end by 9 bases, with 21 bases between. In germline, CDR1 is MNHEY, CDR2 SVGEGT. The CDR3 DNA follows: TGTGCCAGCAGTCCCCCGGGCACCGCGATAAACACGCAGTATTTT. Protein: CASSPPGTAINTQYF.

This chain joins TRBV27 and TRBJ2-1, with 13 bases matching TRBD2. V trimming: 5 bases; J trimming: 9 bases; junction bases outside the gene matches: 13. The CDR3 is made up of 17 amino acids. In germline, CDR1 is MNHEY, CDR2 SMNVEV (reference sequence). The CDR3 loop reads CASSPWTSGGGLFEQFF. CDR3 sequence (DNA): TGTGCCAGCAGTCCGTGGACTAGCGGGGGCGGGTTGTTTGAGCAGTTCTTC.

V and J are TRBV6-2 or TRBV6-3 and TRBJ1-1, with a weak D call TRBD1 (5 bases). V lost 4 bases and J lost 5, with 11 bases in between. The CDR3 covers 13 residues. CDR1 and CDR2 (germline): MNHEY, SVGEGT. For the CDR3, the DNA is TGTGCCAGCAGTTTCCAGGGTCTGACTGAAGCTTTCTTT. Translation gives CASSFQGLTEAFF.

The chain employs TRBV19 and TRBJ2-3; D may be TRBD1 or TRBD2 (5 bases each). There are 14 residues in the CDR3. The germline gives CDR1 LNHDA, CDR2 SQIVND (reference sequence). V was shortened by 7 bases and J by 0 bases, with 11 bases between the two germline ends. The CDR3 spells CASTRDGSTDTQYF. The CDR3 DNA follows: TGTGCCAGTACCCGGGACGGAAGCACAGATACGCAGTATTTT.

The chain couples TRBV3-1 (or the pseudogene TRBV3-2) to TRBJ2-7; TRBD2 matches at 8 bases. Germline-derived CDR1 and CDR2 are LGHDT and YNNKEL (reference sequence). The CDR3 extends over 13 amino acids. V lost 0 bases and J lost 7; bases outside the gene matches: 2. CDR3 bases: TGTGCCAGCAGCCAAGAGGGGACTAGGGAGCAGTACTTC. Translating it yields CASSQEGTREQYF.

The chain's CDR3 is CASSLESGYGYTF. The CDR3 bases are TGCGCCAGCAGCTTGGAAAGCGGCTATGGCTACACCTTC. This chain uses TRBV5-1 with TRBJ1-2; no reliable D call. Germline V gene sequence: CDR1 SGHRS, CDR2 YFSETQ. There are 13 residues in the CDR3. Trimming left V 0 bases short and J 4 bases short, with 7 bases between.